The 21 T cell receptor beta chains reported below all come from one sample, sequenced in a study of shared clonotypes between healthy human individuals. Generated by immunoSEQ multiplex PCR, the TCRdb table keeps only in-frame clones and is missing some. The profile shows about 2.4 million clones, roughly 92% of them singletons. Sequencing was performed on naive CD4+ T cells sorted from blood. Subset: CD45RA+ positively selected. These receptor sequences come from a man younger than 35 in good health.

The chain employs TRBV2 and TRBJ1-3; D is perhaps TRBD1 (6 bases). The CDR3 loop spans 14 amino acids. The V end lost 3 bases, the J end lost 5 bases, and 11 bases lay between the germline ends. Germline CDR1 reads SNHLY; CDR2 reads FYNNEI. Here the CDR3 reads CASSDRGARNTIYF. CDR3 nucleotides: TGTGCCAGCAGTGATCGGGGGGCACGAAACACCATATATTTT.

The chain uses TRBV6-4 and TRBJ2-1; 14 bases map to TRBD2. CDR3 length equals 16 residues. V lost 3 bases and J lost 6; bases outside the gene matches: 4. Germline V gene sequence: CDR1 MRHNA, CDR2 SNTAGT. The CDR3 nucleotides are TGTGCCAGCAGTGAGATGGGACTAGCGGGAGCCAATGAGCAGTTCTTC. Its protein is CASSEMGLAGANEQFF.

The chain links TRBV30 to TRBJ2-3; D perhaps matches TRBD2 (6 bases). Trimming took off 0 bases at V and 5 bases at J, with 15 bases between the two ends. The CDR3 covers 15 residues. Germline V gene lookup returns CDR1 GTSNPN and CDR2 SVGIG (reference sequence). The CDR3 reads CAWSVNSGYGDTQYF. CDR3 sequence (DNA): TGTGCCTGGAGTGTAAATAGCGGATATGGAGATACGCAGTATTTT.

The V call is TRBV18, the J call TRBJ2-7, with 12 bases aligning to TRBD1. The trim removed 3 bases at V and 4 bases at J, leaving 7 bases unmatched. CDR1 KGHSH and CDR2 LQKENI come from the germline V gene. This CDR3 is 16 amino acids long. The CDR3 DNA reads TGTGCCAGCTCACCCTCCGGGACAGGGGGCGGATACGAGCAGTACTTC. Its translation is CASSPSGTGGGYEQYF.

There are a few counts of this clone. This CDR3 is also generated by other DNA sequences in the sample. The V call is TRBV5-1, the J call TRBJ2-7, with 7 bases that match TRBD1. V lost 4 bases to trimming and J lost 0 bases; unmatched junction nucleotides: 4. The germline V gene encodes CDR1 SGHRS and CDR2 YFSETQ. CDR3 length: 14 amino acids. CDR3: CASSPGQSSYEQYF. DNA for the CDR3: TGCGCCAGCAGCCCGGGACAGAGCTCCTACGAGCAGTACTTC. Drawing the rest from reference TRBV5-1 and TRBJ2-7, the complete variable domain is KAGVTQTPRYLIKTRGQQVTLSCSPISGHRSVSWYQQTPGQGLQFLFEYFSETQRNKGNFPGRFSGRQFSNSRSEMNVSTLELGDSALYLCASSPGQSSYEQYFGPGTRLTVT.

J is TRBJ2-3 and V is TRBV11-3, with D unclear. Germline V lookup: CDR1 SGHNT, CDR2 YENEEA. The CDR3 is made up of 13 amino acids. Trimming took off 1 base at V and 4 bases at J, with 6 bases between the two ends. The CDR3 loop is CASSLGGPDTQYF. DNA for the CDR3: TGTGCCAGCAGCTTAGGTGGGCCAGATACGCAGTATTTT.

The chain is built from TRBV5-4 and TRBJ2-2; 9 bases align to TRBD2. This CDR3 comprises 16 residues. Germline values: CDR1 SGHNT, CDR2 YYREEE (reference sequence). The junction had 2 bases not matched to a gene; V was cut back by 0 bases and J by 2 bases. Written as DNA, the CDR3 is TGTGCCAGCAGCTTGGGACTAGCGGCAAACACCGGGGAGCTGTTTTTT. It encodes CASSLGLAANTGELFF.

This chain joins TRBV25-1 and TRBJ2-1; 7 positions match TRBD2. V lost 1 base to trimming and J lost 5 bases; unmatched junction nucleotides: 14. CDR3 length: 18 amino acids. The germline CDR1 and CDR2 sequences are MGHDK and SYGVNS. The CDR3 region has the DNA TGTGCCAGCAGTGAATGGATGGGAGGCGGGAGAGGGAACAATGAGCAGTTCTTC. Translation gives CASSEWMGGGRGNNEQFF.

The gene calls are TRBV7-9 and TRBJ2-5; D gene unclear. TRBJ2-7 explains the end of the DNA better; the J call may be wrong. The CDR3 spans 12 residues. Germline assignment: CDR1 SEHNR and CDR2 FQNEAQ (reference sequence). The CDR3 DNA reads as TGTGCCAGCAGCTTAGGGTACAACGAGCAGTACTTC. It specifies CASSLGYNEQYF.

V gene TRBV19 combines with J gene TRBJ2-1; D is possibly TRBD1 or TRBD2 (5 bases each). The CDR3 is made up of 15 amino acids. CDR1 and CDR2 (germline): LNHDA, SQIVND (reference sequence). Trimming left V 3 bases short and J 3 bases short, with 12 bases between. The CDR3 DNA is TGTGCCAGTAGTATGGGGTCGGGGCTCTACAATGAGCAGTTCTTC. Translated, it gives CASSMGSGLYNEQFF.

The chain uses TRBV11-2 and TRBJ2-7; 7 bases align to TRBD1. The CDR3 spans 13 residues. The V segment lost 5 bases and the J segment 3 bases; nucleotides outside the gene matches: 4. Germline V lookup: CDR1 SGHAT, CDR2 FQNNGV. CDR3 region: CASSRDSGYEQYF. CDR3 DNA sequence: TGTGCCAGCAGCCGGGACAGCGGCTACGAGCAGTACTTC. Together with reference TRBV11-2 and TRBJ2-7, the CDR3 gives the full variable domain: EAGVAQSPRYKIIEKRQSVAFWCNPISGHATLYWYQQILGQGPKLLIQFQNNGVVDDSQLPKDRFSAERLKGVDSTLKIQPAKLEDSAVYLCASSRDSGYEQYFGPGTRLTVT.

This rearrangement joins TRBV9 to TRBJ1-6, with a tentative D call TRBD1 (6 bases). Between the trimmed V and J ends, which lost 5 bases and 7 bases, there was a span of 19 bases. This CDR3 has 16 amino acids. CDR1 and CDR2 from the germline V gene are SGDLS and YYNGEE. The CDR3 DNA is TGTGCCAGCAGTTTAAGGGGGGGACCTGAAAATTCACCCCTCCACTTT. Translated: CASSLRGGPENSPLHF.

This sequence joins TRBV2 and TRBJ1-6; D uncertain. Trimming pared 2 bases from V and 10 bases from J, leaving 9 bases between. CDR1 and CDR2 (germline): SNHLY, FYNNEI. There are 13 residues in the CDR3. The CDR3 sequence is CASSESAVSPLHF. CDR3 nucleotides: TGTGCCAGCAGTGAATCGGCCGTATCACCCCTCCACTTT.

A remark on this clone: The sample carries other DNA sequences with the same CDR3. The chain couples TRBV30 to TRBJ1-6, with TRBD1 as a possible D gene (5 bases). The V end was cut by 0 bases, the J end by 10 bases, with 10 bases between. CDR3 length: 13 amino acids. The germline V gene has CDR1 GTSNPN and CDR2 SVGIG (reference sequence). The CDR3 loop is CAWSVGGGSPLHF. The CDR3 nucleotides read TGTGCCTGGAGTGTTGGGGGGGGGTCACCCCTCCACTTT.

V usage is TRBV2 and J usage is TRBJ2-3; TRBD2 might be the D (5 bases). Per the germline V gene, CDR1 is SNHLY and CDR2 is FYNNEI. This CDR3 region has 16 residues. V lost 5 bases and J 3 bases, leaving 18 bases between the germline ends. CDR3 nucleotide sequence: TGTGCCAGCAGTCCTGGGAGTTTCCCCGGGACAGATACGCAGTATTTT. Translating gives CASSPGSFPGTDTQYF.

The chain recombines TRBV5-1 with TRBJ2-7, with 12 bases aligning to TRBD2. This CDR3 is built from 16 residues. CDR1 is SGHRS and CDR2 is YFSETQ in the germline V gene. V shed 0 bases and J 4 bases; nucleotides not matched to a gene: 5. The CDR3 here is CASSLGLAGDYYEQYF. The CDR3 region has the DNA TGCGCCAGCAGCTTGGGACTAGCGGGAGATTATTACGAGCAGTACTTC.

With respect to this clone: Other DNA sequences in the same sample also yield this CDR3. V and J are TRBV30 and TRBJ2-2; 8 bases fit TRBD1. This CDR3 is 15 amino acids long. The ends lost 3 bases at V and 2 bases at J; junction bases unmatched: 5. The germline V gene has CDR1 GTSNPN and CDR2 SVGIG (reference sequence). Written as DNA, the CDR3 is TGTGCCTGGAGCAGACAGGGGAAAAACACCGGGGAGCTGTTTTTT. This sequence encodes CAWSRQGKNTGELFF.

The rearrangement uses TRBV5-6 and TRBJ1-2, with D possibly being TRBD1 (6 bases). Per the germline V gene, CDR1 is SGHDT and CDR2 is YYEEEE. This CDR3 comprises 13 residues. Trimming stripped 6 bases from V and 3 bases from J, with 12 bases between. The CDR3: CASTLRGDYGYTF. The CDR3 region has the DNA TGTGCCAGCACGCTGAGGGGGGACTATGGCTACACCTTC.

V usage is TRBV19 and J usage is TRBJ2-6, with TRBD1 matching over 9 bases. After removal of 6 bases from V and 3 bases from J, the junction contained 9 bases not matched to a gene. Germline-derived CDR1 and CDR2 are LNHDA and SQIVND (reference sequence). The CDR3 runs to 17 residues. CDR3 residues: CASRRTQGALGANVLTF. The CDR3 DNA is TGTGCCAGTAGACGAACACAGGGGGCGCTTGGGGCCAACGTCCTGACTTTC.

Points on this clone: The same CDR3 arises from other DNA sequences in this sample as well. This chain joins TRBV6-5 and TRBJ1-1; D perhaps matches TRBD1 (5 bases). The V end lost 2 bases, the J end lost 3 bases, and 7 bases lay between the germline ends. Germline V gives CDR1 MNHEY, CDR2 SVGAGI. The CDR3 contains 13 residues. CDR3 DNA: TGTGCCAGCAGTTACGGGGGATACACTGAAGCTTTCTTT. Translation: CASSYGGYTEAFF.

The sample holds one count of this clone. The chain couples TRBV9 to TRBJ2-3; D possibly corresponds to TRBD2 (6 bases). The germline V gene encodes CDR1 SGDLS and CDR2 YYNGEE. Trimming removed 4 bases from V and 6 bases from J, with 15 bases in between. CDR3 size: 14 residues. CDR3 sequence (DNA): TGTGCCAGCAGCTCGACTAGTACGGGGGATACGCAGTATTTT. This sequence encodes CASSSTSTGDTQYF.